This T cell receptor (beta chain) was sequenced during a study of circulating and synovial CD4+ cells in juvenile arthritis. Whole-study findings and limits: Compared with bulk blood, circulating pathogenic-like lymphocytes shared substantially more CDR3 sequences with synovial T cells. Measured synovium overlap likely understates the true shared repertoire.

J gave up 3 bases and V 1 base, and 5 bases lay outside the gene matches. The CDR3 covers 17 residues. Germline values: CDR1 SGHNT, CDR2 YYREEE (reference sequence). In regard to this clone: What it binds is unknown.

TCRdb's table, derived via immunoSEQ multiplex PCR, lists solely in-frame clones and lacks some. This sample has about 32,000 clones, with around 93% found just once. The V and J genes are TRBV5-4 and TRBJ2-3; 13 bases are shared with TRBD2. Specimen: CD4+ T cells from blood. The TCR sequence derives from a human donor with juvenile idiopathic arthritis. This CDR3 is CASSLTLAGGVTDTQYF. CDR3 nucleotides: TGTGCCAGCAGCTTGACACTAGCGGGAGGGGTGACAGATACGCAGTATTTT.